This note documents a single TCR beta chain sequence. Antigen: not known. The table came from immunoSEQ multiplex PCR; TCRdb's copy has only in-frame clones and leaves some out. The sample lists over 60,000 clones; 85% to 95% were seen once. The CDR3 has 18 amino acids. Losses at the gene ends were 5 bases for V and 4 bases for J; bases not matched to a gene: 17. Per the germline V gene, CDR1 is MNHEY and CDR2 is SMNVEV (reference sequence). This sample was included in a study of PD-1 blockade in classical Hodgkin lymphoma. Sample time point: cycle 4 day 1 (C4D1), after more than five weeks of nivolumab. With no exception, relapse followed autologous stem cell transplantation in all patients, and brentuximab vedotin exposure varied. Findings of the study overall: CD8+ TCR diversity did not rise significantly by C4D1, unlike CD4+. Complete responders started with a diversity level that resembled newly diagnosed patients at baseline. When nivolumab was started under 1 year after ASCT, patients were excluded. A reduction in baseline TCR diversity was reportedly seen in newly diagnosed patients relative to healthy donors.

This clonotype originated in a human donor with classical Hodgkin lymphoma. The sequencing used peripheral blood mononuclear cells (PBMCs), collected before the fourth cycle of nivolumab. The J gene is TRBJ2-1, the V gene TRBV27, with 7 bases fitting TRBD2. CDR3 region: CASSILAEGGPLYNEQFF. The CDR3, as DNA: TGTGCCAGCAGTATATTAGCGGAGGGAGGGCCTTTGTACAATGAGCAGTTCTTC.